One sample yielded the 12 T cell receptor beta chains listed below, sequenced in a study of shared clonotypes between healthy human individuals. TCRdb keeps only in-frame clones here, not all; method: immunoSEQ multiplex PCR. This table holds fewer than 1.4 million clones, about 80% found once. What was sequenced was memory CD4+ T cells from PBMCs. The subset is: CD45RA-negative fraction. These receptors were taken from a man in his late teens or twenties in good health. Some clones in this sample may be carry-over from other donors' samples.

This clone was seen repeatedly, ten times or more. This chain links TRBV6-4 with TRBJ1-2, with 8 bases matching TRBD1. CDR3 length: 15 residues. Trimming removed 2 bases from V and 2 bases from J; junction bases left unmatched: 4. CDR1 MRHNA and CDR2 SNTAGT come from the germline V gene. The CDR3 loop is CASSDPRTGNYGYTF. The CDR3 DNA is TGTGCCAGCAGTGACCCCCGGACAGGGAACTATGGCTACACCTTC.

Concerning this clone: Given a much more abundant clone one base away, this may be a read error. This chain connects TRBV29-1 to TRBJ1-2; 8 nucleotides align to TRBD1. Trimming cost V 6 bases and J 6 bases; bases outside gene matches: 12. The CDR3 has 14 residues. The germline V gene has CDR1 SQVTM and CDR2 ANQGSEA. CDR3 amino acids: CSVPETGAWDGYTF. As DNA, the CDR3 is TGCAGCGTGCCCGAGACAGGGGCATGGGATGGCTACACCTTC.

Note on this clone: Other DNA sequences within the sample encode an identical CDR3. V gene TRBV28 combines with J gene TRBJ1-2, with D possibly TRBD1 on 6 matching bases. The V gene lost 5 bases and the J gene lost 4 bases, with 8 bases spanning the gap. The CDR3 length is 12 residues. Germline V gene sequence: CDR1 MDHEN, CDR2 SYDVKM. The CDR3 region is CASSRTVYGYTF. CDR3 nucleotide sequence: TGTGCCAGCAGTCGGACAGTCTATGGCTACACCTTC.

The CDR3: CASSFLRPKQGSTEAFF. CDR3 in DNA: TGTGCCAGCAGCTTTCTCCGACCTAAACAGGGGAGCACTGAAGCTTTCTTT. The V call is TRBV7-9, the J call TRBJ1-1; 7 bases fit TRBD1. The V gene's germline CDR1 is SEHNR and CDR2 FQNEAQ (reference sequence). This CDR3 has 17 residues. V lost 3 bases, J lost 4 bases, and 14 bases stayed unmatched.

The V gene is TRBV9, the J gene TRBJ1-4, with unresolved D. The V and J ends lost 4 bases and 2 bases respectively, with 9 bases between them. The germline gives CDR1 SGDLS, CDR2 YYNGEE. The CDR3 extends over 14 amino acids. The CDR3 region has the DNA TGTGCCAGCAGCCGGACTTCTACTAATGAAAAACTGTTTTTT. Translated: CASSRTSTNEKLFF.

The sample holds a few counts of this clone. The rearrangement joins TRBV5-1 to TRBJ2-5, with D maybe TRBD2 (6 bases). The J call may be wrong; the DNA end is better matched by TRBJ2-7. From germline, CDR1 is SGHRS and CDR2 YFSETQ. This CDR3 region has 14 residues. CDR3 sequence reads: CASSRGRTSYEQYF. The CDR3 DNA follows: TGCGCCAGCAGTCGGGGGAGGACCTCCTACGAGCAGTACTTC.

The chain combines TRBV30 with TRBJ1-4; unclear D gene. The CDR3 runs to 14 residues. CDR1 and CDR2 (germline): GTSNPN, SVGIG (reference sequence). Trimming took off 2 bases at V and 7 bases at J, with 14 bases between the two ends. The DNA for the CDR3 is TGTGCCTGGAGTTACAGCCTGTTAGGTGAAAAACTGTTTTTT. It is translated as CAWSYSLLGEKLFF. Supplemented by reference TRBV30 and TRBJ1-4, the full variable domain reads SQTIHQWPATLVQPVGSPLSLECTVEGTSNPNLYWYRQAAGRGLQLLFYSVGIGQISSEVPQNLSASRPQDRQFILSSKKLLLSDSGFYLCAWSYSLLGEKLFFGSGTQLSVL.

Regarding this clone: A read error likely explains this, since a far larger clone differs by one base. V usage is TRBV30 and J usage is TRBJ2-7; no clear D. There are 11 residues in the CDR3. Germline assignment: CDR1 GTSNPN and CDR2 SVGIG (reference sequence). Trimming shortened V by 0 bases and J by 12 bases, and 12 bases separated the two germline ends. CDR3 coding DNA: TGTGCCTGGAGTGTACGTTCCTCGCGGTACTTC. Its protein is CAWSVRSSRYF.

V usage is TRBV28 and J usage is TRBJ2-1; D gene ambiguous. CDR3 length: 14 amino acids. V lost 6 bases, J lost 0 bases, and 9 bases lay in between. Per the germline V gene, CDR1 is MDHEN and CDR2 is SYDVKM. The CDR3 spells CASRPPGSYNEQFF. Written as DNA, the CDR3 is TGTGCCAGCAGACCCCCGGGCTCCTACAATGAGCAGTTCTTC.

The V and J genes are TRBV6-1 and TRBJ1-5; 7 positions agree with TRBD1. V lost 2 bases to trimming and J lost 6 bases; unmatched junction nucleotides: 7. Germline CDR1 is MNHNS and CDR2 is SASEGT. This CDR3 spans 15 amino acids. The CDR3 loop reads CASSETGDRVQPQHF. CDR3 nucleotides: TGTGCCAGCAGTGAAACAGGGGATCGGGTTCAGCCCCAGCATTTT.

CDR3 DNA: TGTGCCAGCAGCTTGGTGGGAGGTGAAGCTTTCTTT. Protein: CASSLVGGEAFF. The chain employs TRBV5-4 and TRBJ1-1; no reliable D call. CDR3 size: 12 residues. Between the trimmed V and J ends, which lost 0 bases and 7 bases, there was a span of 7 bases. The germline gives CDR1 SGHNT, CDR2 YYREEE (reference sequence). Complete variable domain (other parts from reference TRBV5-4 and TRBJ1-1): ETGVTQSPTHLIKTRGQQVTLRCSSQSGHNTVSWYQQALGQGPQFIFQYYREEENGRGNFPPRFSGLQFPNYSSELNVNALELDDSALYLCASSLVGGEAFFGQGTRLTVV.

This chain uses TRBV2 with TRBJ2-1; D is possibly TRBD2 (6 bases). Germline V gene data show CDR1 as SNHLY and CDR2 as FYNNEI. This CDR3 has 14 amino acids. V dropped 4 bases and J dropped 10 bases, with 17 bases sitting between them. The CDR3 protein is CASSGAGLAGEQFF. CDR3 DNA sequence: TGTGCCAGCAGTGGTGCGGGGCTGGCGGGAGAGCAGTTCTTC.